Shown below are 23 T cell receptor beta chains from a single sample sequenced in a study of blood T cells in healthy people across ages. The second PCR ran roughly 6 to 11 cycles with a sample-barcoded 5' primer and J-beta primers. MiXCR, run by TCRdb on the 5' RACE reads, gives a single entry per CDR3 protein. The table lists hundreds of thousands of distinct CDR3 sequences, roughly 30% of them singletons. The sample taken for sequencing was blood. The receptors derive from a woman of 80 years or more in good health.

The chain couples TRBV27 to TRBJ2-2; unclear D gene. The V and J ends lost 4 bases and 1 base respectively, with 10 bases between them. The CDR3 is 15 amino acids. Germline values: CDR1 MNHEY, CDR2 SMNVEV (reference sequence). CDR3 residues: CASSSRLLNTGELFF. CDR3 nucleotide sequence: TGTGCCAGCAGTTCCCGTCTCCTGAACACCGGGGAGCTGTTTTTT.

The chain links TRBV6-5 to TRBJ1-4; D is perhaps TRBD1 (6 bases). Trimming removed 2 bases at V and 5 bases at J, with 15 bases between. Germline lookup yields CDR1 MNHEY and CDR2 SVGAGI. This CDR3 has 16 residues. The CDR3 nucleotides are TGTGCCAGCAGTTACGGGAGCCGGACAGTCAATGAAAAACTGTTTTTT. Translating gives CASSYGSRTVNEKLFF.

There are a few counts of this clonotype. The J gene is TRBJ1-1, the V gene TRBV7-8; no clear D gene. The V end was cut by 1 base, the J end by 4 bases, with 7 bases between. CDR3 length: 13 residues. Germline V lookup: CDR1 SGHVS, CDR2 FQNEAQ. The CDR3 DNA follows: TGTGCCAGCAGCTTAGAAGGCATCACTGAAGCTTTCTTT. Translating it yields CASSLEGITEAFF.

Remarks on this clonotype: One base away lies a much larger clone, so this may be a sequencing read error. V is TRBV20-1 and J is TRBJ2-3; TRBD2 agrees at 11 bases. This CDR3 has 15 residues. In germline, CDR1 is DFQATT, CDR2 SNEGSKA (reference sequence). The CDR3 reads CSATLAGGPTDTRYF. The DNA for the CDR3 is TGCAGTGCTACTTTAGCGGGGGGGCCTACAGATACGCGGTATTTT.

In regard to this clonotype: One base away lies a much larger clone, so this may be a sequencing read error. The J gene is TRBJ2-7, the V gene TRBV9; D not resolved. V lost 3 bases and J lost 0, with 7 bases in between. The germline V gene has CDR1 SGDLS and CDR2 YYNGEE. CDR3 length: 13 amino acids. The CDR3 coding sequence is TGTGCCAGCAGCGGGACCGCCTCCTACGAGCAGTACTTC. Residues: CASSGTASYEQYF. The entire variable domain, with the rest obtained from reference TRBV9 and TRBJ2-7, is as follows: DSGVTQTPKHLITATGQRVTLRCSPRSGDLSVYWYQQSLDQGLQFLIQYYNGEERAKGNILERFSAQQFPDLHSELNLSSLELGDSALYFCASSGTASYEQYFGPGTRLTVT.

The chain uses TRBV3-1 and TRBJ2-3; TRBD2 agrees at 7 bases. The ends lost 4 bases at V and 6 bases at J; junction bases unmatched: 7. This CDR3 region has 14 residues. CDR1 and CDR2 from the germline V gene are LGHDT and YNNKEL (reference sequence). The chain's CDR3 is CASSLAEAGDTQYF. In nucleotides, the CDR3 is TGTGCCAGCAGCCTGGCAGAAGCGGGGGATACGCAGTATTTT.

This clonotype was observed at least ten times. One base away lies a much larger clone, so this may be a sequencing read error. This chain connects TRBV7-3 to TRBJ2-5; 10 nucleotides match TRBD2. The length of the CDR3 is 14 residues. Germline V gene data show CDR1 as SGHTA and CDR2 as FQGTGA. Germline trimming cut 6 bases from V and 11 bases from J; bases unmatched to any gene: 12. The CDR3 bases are TGTGCCAGCAGTTCCAGCGGGGGGGTGACTGAGCAGTACTTC. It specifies CASSSSGGVTEQYF.

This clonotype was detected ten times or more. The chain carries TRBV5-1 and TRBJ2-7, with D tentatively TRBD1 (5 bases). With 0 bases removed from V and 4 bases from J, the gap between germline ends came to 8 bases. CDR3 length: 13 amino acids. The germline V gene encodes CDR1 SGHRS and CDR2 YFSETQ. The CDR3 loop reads CASSLVPGYEQYF. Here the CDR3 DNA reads TGCGCCAGCAGCTTGGTTCCAGGGTACGAGCAGTACTTC.

The CDR3 DNA is TGTGCCAGCAGTTCGAGGGAGACCACTGAAGCTTTCTTT. It codes for CASSSRETTEAFF. The chain links TRBV6-5 to TRBJ1-1; D unresolved. Trimming cost V 4 bases and J 4 bases, with 10 bases left between them. The CDR3 is 13 residues long. CDR1 and CDR2 (germline): MNHEY, SVGAGI.

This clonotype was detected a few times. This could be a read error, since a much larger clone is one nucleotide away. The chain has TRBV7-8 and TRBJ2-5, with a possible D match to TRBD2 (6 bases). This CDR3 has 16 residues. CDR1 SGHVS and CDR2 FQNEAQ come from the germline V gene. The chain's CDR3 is CASSFMSLGLQETRYF. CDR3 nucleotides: TGTGCCAGCAGCTTTATGTCGTTGGGACTCCAAGAGACCCGGTACTTC.

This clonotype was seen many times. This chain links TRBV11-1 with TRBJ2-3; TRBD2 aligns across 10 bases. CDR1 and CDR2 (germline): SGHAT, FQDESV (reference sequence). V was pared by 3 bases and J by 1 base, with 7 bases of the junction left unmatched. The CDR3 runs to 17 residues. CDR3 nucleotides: TGTGCCAGCAGCTTGGGGCCCGGGACTAGCGGCACAGATACGCAGTATTTT. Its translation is CASSLGPGTSGTDTQYF.

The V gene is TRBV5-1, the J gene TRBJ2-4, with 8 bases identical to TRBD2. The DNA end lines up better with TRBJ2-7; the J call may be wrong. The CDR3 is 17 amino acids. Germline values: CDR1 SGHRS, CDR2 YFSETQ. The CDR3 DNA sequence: TGCGCCAGCAGCTTGCGATCTTCCGGGAGGGCCGGTTACGAGCAGTACTTC. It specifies CASSLRSSGRAGYEQYF.

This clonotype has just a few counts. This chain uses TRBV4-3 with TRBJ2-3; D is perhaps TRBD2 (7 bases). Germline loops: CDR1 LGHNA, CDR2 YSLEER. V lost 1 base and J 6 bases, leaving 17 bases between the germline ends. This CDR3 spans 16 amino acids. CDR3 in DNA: TGCGCCAGCAGCCAAGTAGGAGGGGGGGCCTGGGATACGCAGTATTTT. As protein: CASSQVGGGAWDTQYF.

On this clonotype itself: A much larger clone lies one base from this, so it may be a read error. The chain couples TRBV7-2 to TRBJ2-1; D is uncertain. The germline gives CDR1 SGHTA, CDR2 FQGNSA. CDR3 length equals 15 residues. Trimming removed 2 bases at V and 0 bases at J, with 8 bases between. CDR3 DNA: TGTGCCAGCAGCTTAAGTTCCGGCTCCTACAATGAGCAGTTCTTC. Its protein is CASSLSSGSYNEQFF.

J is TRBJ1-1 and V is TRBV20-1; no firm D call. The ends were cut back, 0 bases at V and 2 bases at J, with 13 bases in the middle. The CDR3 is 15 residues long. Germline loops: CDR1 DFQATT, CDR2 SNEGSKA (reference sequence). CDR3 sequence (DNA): TGCAGTGCTAGAGATATAGGTAAACCTAACACTGAAGCTTTCTTT. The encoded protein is CSARDIGKPNTEAFF.

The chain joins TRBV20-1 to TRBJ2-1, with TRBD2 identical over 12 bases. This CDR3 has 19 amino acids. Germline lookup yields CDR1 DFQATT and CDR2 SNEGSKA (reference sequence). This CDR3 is CSATSPGLAGSSSYNEQFF. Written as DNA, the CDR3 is TGCAGCGCCACTAGCCCGGGACTAGCGGGTTCGAGCTCCTACAATGAGCAGTTCTTC.

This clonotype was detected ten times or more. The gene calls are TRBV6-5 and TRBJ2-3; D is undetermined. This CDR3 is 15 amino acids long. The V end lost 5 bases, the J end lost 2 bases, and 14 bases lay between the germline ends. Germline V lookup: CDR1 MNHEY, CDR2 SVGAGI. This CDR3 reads CASSPPSENTDTQYF. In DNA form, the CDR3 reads TGTGCCAGCAGTCCCCCGTCAGAAAACACAGATACGCAGTATTTT.

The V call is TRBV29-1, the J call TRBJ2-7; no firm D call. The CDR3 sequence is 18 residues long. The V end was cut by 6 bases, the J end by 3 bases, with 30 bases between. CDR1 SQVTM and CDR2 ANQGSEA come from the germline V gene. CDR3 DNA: TGCAGCGTGACCGGCGTGGGTGTAGGTGGCGACCGTTTCTACGAGCAGTACTTC. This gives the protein CSVTGVGVGGDRFYEQYF.

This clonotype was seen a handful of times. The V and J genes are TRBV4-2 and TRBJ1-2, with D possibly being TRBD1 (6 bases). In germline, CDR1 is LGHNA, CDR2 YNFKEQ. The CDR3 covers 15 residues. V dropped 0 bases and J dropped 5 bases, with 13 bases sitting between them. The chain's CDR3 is CASSQDSGQRYGYTF. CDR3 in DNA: TGTGCCAGCAGCCAAGATTCTGGACAGAGATATGGCTACACCTTC.

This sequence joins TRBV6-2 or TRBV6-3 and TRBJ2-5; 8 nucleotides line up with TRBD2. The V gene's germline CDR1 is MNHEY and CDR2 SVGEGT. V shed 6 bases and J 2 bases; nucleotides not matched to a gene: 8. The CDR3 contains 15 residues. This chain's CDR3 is CASRDTAGVQETQYF. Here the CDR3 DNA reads TGTGCCAGCAGAGACACAGCGGGGGTTCAAGAGACCCAGTACTTC.

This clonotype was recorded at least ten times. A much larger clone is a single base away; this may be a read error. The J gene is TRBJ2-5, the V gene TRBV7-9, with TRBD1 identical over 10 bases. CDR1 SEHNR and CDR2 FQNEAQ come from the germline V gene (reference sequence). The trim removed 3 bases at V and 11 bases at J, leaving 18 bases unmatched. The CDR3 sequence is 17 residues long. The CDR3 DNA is TGTGCCAGCAGCTTTTCTTCCGGGACAGGGGCTGGTGGTGAGCAGTACTTC. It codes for CASSFSSGTGAGGEQYF. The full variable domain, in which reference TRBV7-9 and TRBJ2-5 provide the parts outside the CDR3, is DTGVSQNPRHKITKRGQNVTFRCDPISEHNRLYWYRQTLGQGPEFLTYFQNEAQLEKSRLLSDRFSAERPKGSFSTLEIQRTEQGDSAMYLCASSFSSGTGAGGEQYFGPGTRLLVL.

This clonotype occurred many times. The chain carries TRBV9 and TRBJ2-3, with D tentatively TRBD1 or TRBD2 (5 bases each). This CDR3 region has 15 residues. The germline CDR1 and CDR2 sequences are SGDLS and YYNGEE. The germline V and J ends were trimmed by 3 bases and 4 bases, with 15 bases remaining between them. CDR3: CASSEQTVGADTQYF. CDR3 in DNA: TGTGCCAGCAGCGAGCAGACAGTGGGGGCAGATACGCAGTATTTT.

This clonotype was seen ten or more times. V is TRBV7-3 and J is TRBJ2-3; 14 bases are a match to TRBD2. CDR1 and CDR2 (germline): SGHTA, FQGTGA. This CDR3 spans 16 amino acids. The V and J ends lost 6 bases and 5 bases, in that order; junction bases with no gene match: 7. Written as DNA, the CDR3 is TGTGCCAGCAGTCGACTAGCGGGAGGGCAGGTAGATACGCAGTATTTT. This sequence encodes CASSRLAGGQVDTQYF.